This TCR beta chain originates from a study of T cell clones after liver transplantation. Turning to the study itself: TCRbeta sequencing after a pre-transplant mixed lymphocyte reaction identified graft-donor-reactive clones, later tracked in post-transplant blood. Standard immunosuppression, with no induction, continued until 12-24 months after transplant. Samples came pre-transplant, pre-randomization before withdrawal, and post-randomization after withdrawal ended. Findings of the study overall: Migration into the graft, not deletion, may explain lost graft donor-reactive T cells.

The V end was cut by 7 bases, the J end by 2 bases, with 15 bases between. Germline loops: CDR1 LNHDA, CDR2 SQIVND (reference sequence). The CDR3 loop spans 15 amino acids. Only in-frame clones appear in the TCRdb table, and some are missing; sequencing was by immunoSEQ multiplex PCR. This table holds roughly 8,800 clones, almost 80% found once. Notes on this clone: The antigen remains undetermined.

The material was CD8+ T cells from blood, obtained before liver transplant. The chain carries TRBV19 and TRBJ2-1; D possibly uses TRBD1 or TRBD2 (5 bases each). The receptor was isolated from a human donor who received a liver transplant. CDR3 amino acids: CASKVLGTAYNEQFF. CDR3 nucleotides: TGTGCCAGTAAAGTGTTAGGGACGGCCTACAATGAGCAGTTCTTC.